Below, 15 T cell receptor beta chains from the same sample are listed, as sequenced in a study of metastatic and nonmetastatic thyroid tumors. MiXCR reprocessed the PCR reads for TCRdb. The sample carries about 13,000 clones, about a quarter recorded once. Every patient underwent thyroid surgery untreated. Sequences were obtained from blood. The source is a female donor with papillary thyroid cancer or a benign thyroid nodule (not recorded which). Some clones in this sample may be carry-over from other donors' samples.

Turning to this clone: Compared with germline, one end of the junction differs, possibly owing to a read error. The chain carries TRBV19 and TRBJ2-1; D is tentatively TRBD1 or TRBD2 (6 bases each). The CDR3 is 19 residues long. Germline CDR1 reads LNHDA; CDR2 reads SQIVND (reference sequence). The DNA of the CDR3 is TGTGCCAGTAGTCCCCTGGGGGCCAATCTAGCGCTCCCCTACAATGAGCAGCTCTTC. Translating gives CASSPLGANLALPYNEQLF.

This clone came up many times. This chain connects TRBV20-1 to TRBJ2-4; D gene unclear. This CDR3 spans 16 amino acids. The V end lost 1 base, the J end lost 3 bases, and 16 bases lay between the germline ends. Germline assignment: CDR1 DFQATT and CDR2 SNEGSKA (reference sequence). CDR3 DNA sequence: TGCAGTGCTAGAGGAAGTAGGTCCGAAGACAAAAACATTCAGTACTTC. This gives the protein CSARGSRSEDKNIQYF.

The gene calls are TRBV11-3 and TRBJ1-3; no firm D call. The CDR3 consists of 14 residues. Germline CDR1 SGHNT, CDR2 YENEEA. The V gene lost 4 bases and the J gene lost 0 bases, with 7 bases spanning the gap. This CDR3 is CASSSSGSGNTIYF. The DNA of the CDR3 is TGTGCCAGCAGCTCGTCCGGCTCTGGAAACACCATATATTTT. Drawing the rest from reference TRBV11-3 and TRBJ1-3, the complete variable domain is EAGVVQSPRYKIIEKKQPVAFWCNPISGHNTLYWYLQNLGQGPELLIRYENEEAVDDSQLPKDRFSAERLKGVDSTLKIQPAELGDSAVYLCASSSSGSGNTIYFGEGSWLTVV.

A word on this clone: The junction and the germline gene differ at one end; a read error may be behind it. The rearrangement joins TRBV24-1 to TRBJ1-2; D not resolved. The CDR3 contains 13 residues. The germline V gene has CDR1 KGHDR and CDR2 SFDVKD. The CDR3 loop reads CATSAGSNFGYTF. The CDR3 DNA sequence: TGTGCCACCAGTGCGGGCAGTAACTTTGGCTACACCTTC.

This clone was counted many times. The V and J genes are TRBV6-1 and TRBJ2-3, with 7 bases aligning to TRBD1. V lost 6 bases to trimming and J lost 6 bases; unmatched junction nucleotides: 6. CDR1 MNHNS and CDR2 SASEGT come from the germline V gene. The CDR3 loop spans 13 amino acids. The CDR3 region is CASRADRADTQYF. The CDR3 coding sequence is TGTGCCAGCAGAGCCGACAGGGCGGATACGCAGTATTTT.

This clone is labeled medium-sized. In DNA form, the CDR3 reads TGTGCCAGCAGTGACGAGGGCACAGATACGCAGTATTTT. Residues: CASSDEGTDTQYF. This sequence joins TRBV6-4 and TRBJ2-3; D is ambiguous. Trimming shortened V by 2 bases and J by 1 base, and 4 bases separated the two germline ends. This CDR3 has 13 amino acids. Germline V CDR1 and CDR2: MRHNA, SNTAGT.

Concerning this clone itself: A much larger clonotype is one base distant, so this may be a read error. The gene calls are TRBV7-2 and TRBJ2-1; D gene uncertain. Germline V lookup: CDR1 SGHTA, CDR2 FQGNSA. The length of the CDR3 is 15 residues. The CDR3 here is CASSLAGIGYSEQFF. CDR3 nucleotide sequence: TGTGCCAGCAGCTTAGCGGGAATAGGGTACAGTGAGCAGTTCTTC.

This clone occurred many times. V usage is TRBV5-1 and J usage is TRBJ2-7; 12 positions agree with TRBD1. Per germline, CDR1 SGHRS and CDR2 YFSETQ. With V trimmed by 3 bases and J by 5 bases, 3 bases remained unmatched. The CDR3 has 14 residues. CDR3 region: CASSWGQGANEQYF. In DNA form, the CDR3 reads TGCGCCAGCAGCTGGGGACAGGGGGCCAACGAGCAGTACTTC.

This clone was detected a few times. This chain links TRBV25-1 with TRBJ2-3; D might be TRBD1 (5 bases). Germline V lookup: CDR1 MGHDK, CDR2 SYGVNS. This CDR3 is built from 17 residues. V was shortened by 4 bases and J by 2 bases, with 19 bases between the two germline ends. The CDR3 sequence: CASSADTPNRYTDTQYF. In DNA, the CDR3 is TGTGCCAGCAGTGCGGACACGCCAAATCGTTACACAGATACGCAGTATTTT.

This clone was observed many times. This sample also contains other DNA sequences that code for the same CDR3. The chain links TRBV14 to TRBJ2-1; 9 bases map to TRBD2. V was clipped by 4 bases and J by 6 bases; unmatched bases: 7. This CDR3 contains 15 residues. Germline V gene lookup returns CDR1 SGHDN and CDR2 FVKESK. In DNA form, the CDR3 reads TGTGCCAGCAGCCCCCGCGGGGGGGCGGTCAATGAGCAGTTCTTC. It specifies CASSPRGGAVNEQFF.

This clone was counted ten times or more. This chain uses TRBV3-1 with TRBJ1-4; TRBD1 is a possible D gene (6 bases). Per germline, CDR1 LGHDT and CDR2 YNNKEL (reference sequence). Trimming removed 3 bases at V and 8 bases at J, with 13 bases between. The CDR3 runs to 14 residues. The CDR3 nucleotides are TGTGCCAGCAGCCAGGGACAACCAGGGGAAAAACTGTTTTTT. It codes for CASSQGQPGEKLFF.

The chain joins TRBV27 to TRBJ1-5, with TRBD1 matching 8 bases. V trimming: 3 bases; J trimming: 16 bases; junction bases outside the gene matches: 11. Germline V gene lookup returns CDR1 MNHEY and CDR2 SMNVEV (reference sequence). CDR3 length: 13 residues. DNA of the CDR3: TGTGCCAGCAGTTTTACCGGACAGGGACTCCACCATTTT. It yields the protein CASSFTGQGLHHF.

This clone is judged medium-sized. The chain links TRBV11-2 to TRBJ2-7, with D hard to call. Germline lookup yields CDR1 SGHAT and CDR2 FQNNGV. This CDR3 contains 13 residues. V lost 1 base, J lost 4 bases, and 8 bases lay in between. CDR3 sequence: CASSLGTLYEQYV. The CDR3 bases are TGTGCCAGCAGCTTAGGTACCCTGTACGAGCAGTACGTC.

J is TRBJ2-5 and V is TRBV12-3 or TRBV12-4; 9 bases are a match to TRBD1. The ends lost 5 bases at V and 5 bases at J; junction bases unmatched: 3. This CDR3 comprises 13 residues. The CDR3 loop is CASSGQGWETQYF. The CDR3 DNA is TGTGCCAGCAGTGGACAGGGGTGGGAGACCCAGTACTTC.

This clone was recorded a few times. The V call is TRBV10-1, the J call TRBJ2-7; 7 bases agree with TRBD1. V was pared by 9 bases and J by 6 bases, with 11 bases of the junction left unmatched. This CDR3 has 13 residues. Germline CDR1 reads WNHNN; CDR2 reads SYGVQD (reference sequence). Here the CDR3 reads CARSRQGLGEQYF. Written as DNA, the CDR3 is TGCGCCAGGTCCCGACAGGGCTTGGGCGAGCAGTACTTC.